This T cell receptor beta chain was recorded in a study of cytomegalovirus exposure and HLA in healthy donors. Study in general: Unique TCR beta sequences numbering approximately 120 million came from 150 million to 200 million T cells in an earlier analysis.

As concerns this clone: Its antigen is currently unknown.

Unrecorded for this donor was the CMV serostatus. Findings and caveats of the study: With high specificity and sensitivity, the classifier reportedly diagnosed cytomegalovirus status.

Germline CDR1 reads SGHRS; CDR2 reads YFSETQ. Losses at the gene ends were 1 base for V and 1 base for J; bases not matched to a gene: 5. CDR3 length: 16 residues. PCR involved 60 Vbeta and 13 Jbeta primers. Generated by immunoSEQ multiplex PCR, the TCRdb table keeps only in-frame clones and is missing some. The sample consists of some 130,000 clones, around 80% of them appearing once. The TCR originated in a man between 25 and 39 years old in good health. This chain joins TRBV5-1 and TRBJ2-3; TRBD2 aligns across 8 bases. The sequencing sample was made of PBMCs. As DNA, the CDR3 is TGCGCCAGCAGCTTGCGGGAGGGCCCCGGCACAGATACGCAGTATTTT. Translated: CASSLREGPGTDTQYF.